Shown below are 28 T cell receptor beta chains from a single sample sequenced in a study of blood T cells in healthy people across ages. Primed by a sample-barcoded 5' primer and a J-beta primer mix, a second PCR proceeded for 7 to 11 cycles. TCRdb reprocessed the 5' RACE reads with MiXCR, giving one entry per CDR3 protein. This sample yields approximately 600,000 distinct CDR3 sequences, of which roughly three fifths are seen a single time; 35% to 40% belongs to the top ten. Sequencing was carried out using blood. The receptors originated from a man aged 60-69 years in good health.

CDR3 amino acids: CAISFDRGGEGYGYTF. CDR3 coding DNA: TGTGCCATCAGTTTCGACAGGGGTGGTGAGGGCTATGGCTACACCTTC. The V and J genes are TRBV10-3 and TRBJ1-2, with 8 bases identical to TRBD1. Trimming removed 5 bases from V and 4 bases from J; junction bases left unmatched: 12. Per germline, CDR1 ENHRY and CDR2 SYGVKD. The CDR3 length is 16 residues.

The chain combines TRBV10-3 with TRBJ2-3; 8 bases agree with TRBD2. Germline V CDR1 and CDR2: ENHRY, SYGVKD. Trimming took 4 bases from V and 2 from J; bases not matched to a gene: 8. The CDR3 consists of 16 residues. The CDR3, as DNA: TGTGCCATCAGTGGGTCCAGCGGGGGAGACACAGATACGCAGTATTTT. Its translation: CAISGSSGGDTDTQYF.

Worth noting for this clonotype: This may arise from a read error, as a much more abundant clone is one base away. This sequence joins TRBV11-2 and TRBJ2-7, with 9 bases fitting TRBD2. V trimming: 0 bases; J trimming: 7 bases; junction bases outside the gene matches: 16. CDR1 is SGHAT, CDR2 FQNNGV, per germline. The CDR3 consists of 18 residues. The CDR3 spells CASSLEFSGGSSYNEQYF. CDR3 sequence (DNA): TGTGCCAGCAGCTTAGAATTTAGCGGGGGCTCTTCCTACAATGAGCAGTACTTC. The whole variable domain, filled in from reference TRBV11-2 and TRBJ2-7, reads EAGVAQSPRYKIIEKRQSVAFWCNPISGHATLYWYQQILGQGPKLLIQFQNNGVVDDSQLPKDRFSAERLKGVDSTLKIQPAKLEDSAVYLCASSLEFSGGSSYNEQYFGPGTRLTVT.

This clonotype came up many times. A clone one base away is much larger, so this may be a read error. V gene TRBV6-1 combines with J gene TRBJ2-1; D unclear. The last part of the DNA fits TRBJ2-7 better; the J call may be wrong. CDR1 MNHNS and CDR2 SASEGT come from the germline V gene. This CDR3 region has 15 residues. CDR3 sequence reads: CASSEGMSSYNEQYF. CDR3 nucleotides: TGTGCCAGCAGTGAAGGGATGAGCTCCTACAATGAGCAGTACTTC.

The chain has TRBV12-3 or TRBV12-4 and TRBJ2-4, with D possibly matching TRBD2 (6 bases). Judging by the DNA end, TRBJ2-5 fits better; the J call may be wrong. The CDR3 totals 14 residues. DNA for the CDR3: TGTGCCAGCAGACGGGACTGGGGATCTGAGACCCAGTACTTC. Encoded protein: CASRRDWGSETQYF.

V usage is TRBV5-6 and J usage is TRBJ1-2, with D hard to call. Trimming removed 1 base at V and 5 bases at J, with 15 bases between. The CDR3 length is 15 residues. The V gene's germline CDR1 is SGHDT and CDR2 YYEEEE. The DNA of the CDR3 is TGTGCCAGCAGCTTGAGAGACGGAGGATTTTATGGCTACACCTTC. Translating gives CASSLRDGGFYGYTF.

The V gene is TRBV15, the J gene TRBJ2-3; no clear D. This CDR3 comprises 14 residues. The V and J ends lost 2 bases and 2 bases respectively, with 8 bases between them. Germline V gene data show CDR1 as LNHNV and CDR2 as YYDKDF (reference sequence). This CDR3 reads CATSRSGATDTQYF. The CDR3 region has the DNA TGTGCCACCAGCAGATCAGGTGCCACAGATACGCAGTATTTT. Together with reference TRBV15 and TRBJ2-3, the CDR3 gives the full variable domain: DAMVIQNPRYQVTQFGKPVTLSCSQTLNHNVMYWYQQKSSQAPKLLFHYYDKDFNNEADTPDNFQSRRPNTSFCFLDIRSPGLGDTAMYLCATSRSGATDTQYFGPGTRLTVL.

This sequence joins TRBV7-9 and TRBJ1-5; perhaps TRBD1 as D (6 bases). This CDR3 is 16 amino acids long. Trimming removed 3 bases from V and 3 bases from J, with 15 bases in between. The germline V gene has CDR1 SEHNR and CDR2 FQNEAQ (reference sequence). The CDR3 coding sequence is TGTGCCAGCAGCTTCTCGGGGGCCTCGTACAATCAGCCCCAGCATTTT. Encoded protein: CASSFSGASYNQPQHF.

The chain combines TRBV7-9 with TRBJ1-2, with D tentatively TRBD1 (6 bases). The V end was cut by 2 bases, the J end by 2 bases, with 18 bases between. This CDR3 spans 17 amino acids. Germline-derived CDR1 and CDR2 are SEHNR and FQNEAQ (reference sequence). CDR3 sequence: CASSLLGSTRGNYGYTF. The CDR3 nucleotides read TGTGCCAGCAGCTTACTCGGGTCTACAAGGGGGAACTATGGCTACACCTTC.

This chain connects TRBV25-1 to TRBJ1-2, with a possible D match to TRBD1 (5 bases). V lost 4 bases and J 2 bases, leaving 11 bases between the germline ends. This CDR3 region has 14 residues. CDR1 is MGHDK and CDR2 is SYGVNS in the germline V gene. The CDR3 region is CASSVGVGNYGYTF. Here the CDR3 DNA reads TGTGCCAGCAGTGTGGGGGTTGGGAACTATGGCTACACCTTC.

The rearrangement links TRBV4-1 to TRBJ1-5; D is unresolved. The CDR3 length is 13 residues. The V gene's germline CDR1 is MGHRA and CDR2 YSYEKL. With 1 base removed from V and 6 bases from J, the gap between germline ends came to 7 bases. The CDR3 DNA reads TGCGCCAGCAGCCAAGCCAAAGGTCAGCCCCAGCATTTT. This codes for CASSQAKGQPQHF.

The gene calls are TRBV4-1 and TRBJ1-1; the D gene is possibly TRBD1 (5 bases). The V end was cut by 1 base, the J end by 1 base, with 10 bases between. The CDR3 is 15 amino acids. CDR1 and CDR2 (germline): MGHRA, YSYEKL. CDR3 loop: CASSQGARGNTEAFF. CDR3 nucleotides: TGCGCCAGCAGCCAAGGGGCGAGGGGGAACACTGAAGCTTTCTTT.

This clonotype was seen a few times. The rearrangement uses TRBV5-1 and TRBJ2-1; 8 bases line up with TRBD2. The germline V gene encodes CDR1 SGHRS and CDR2 YFSETQ. V was pared by 0 bases and J by 12 bases, with 5 bases of the junction left unmatched. CDR3 size: 13 residues. This chain's CDR3 is CASSLGDSGGQFF. The DNA for the CDR3 is TGCGCCAGCAGCTTGGGTGACAGCGGGGGGCAGTTCTTC.

Turning to this clonotype: One end of the junction fails to match germline, which may point to a read error. Here the CDR3 DNA reads TGCGCCGGCAGCCCGGGAGGACAGGGGTCCTACAATGAGCAGTTCTTC. Protein: CAGSPGGQGSYNEQFF. V usage is TRBV5-1 and J usage is TRBJ2-1; 9 bases line up with TRBD1. CDR3 length: 16 amino acids. Germline CDR1 SGHRS, CDR2 YFSETQ.

This chain links TRBV21-1 with TRBJ2-5; TRBD2 is the table's D call and was not checked against the DNA. TRBV21-1 is a pseudogene locus. The CDR3 is 13 residues long. CDR3 coding DNA: TGTGCCAGCAGCAACCCGAGGGTAGAGACCCAGTACTTC. This encodes CASSNPRVETQYF.

The sample holds many counts of this clonotype. V gene TRBV2 combines with J gene TRBJ2-6, with D perhaps TRBD2 (6 bases). V was cut by 7 bases and J by 0 bases, with 10 bases left in between. Germline assignment: CDR1 SNHLY and CDR2 FYNNEI. This CDR3 has 15 amino acids. In DNA, the CDR3 is TGTGCCAGCACCGGGACTTCCTCTGGGGCCAACGTCCTGACTTTC. It is translated as CASTGTSSGANVLTF.

This clonotype has only a few counts. The rearrangement links TRBV29-1 to TRBJ2-1; 7 nucleotides agree with TRBD1. After removal of 5 bases from V and 5 bases from J, the junction contained 6 bases not matched to a gene. CDR1 and CDR2 (germline): SQVTM, ANQGSEA. The CDR3 covers 13 residues. The CDR3 reads CSVTKGQNNEQFF. The CDR3 nucleotides are TGCAGCGTTACCAAGGGACAGAACAATGAGCAGTTCTTC.

This clonotype was seen just once. V gene TRBV28 combines with J gene TRBJ1-6; TRBD1 might be the D (5 bases). V was trimmed by 7 bases and J by 4 bases, leaving 17 bases between them. CDR3 length: 16 amino acids. CDR1 is MDHEN and CDR2 is SYDVKM in the germline V gene. CDR3 residues: CASIEEGRGYNSPLHF. The CDR3 DNA sequence: TGTGCCAGCATCGAAGAGGGGCGCGGGTATAATTCACCCCTCCACTTT.

This clonotype was seen only once. The chain has TRBV6-1 and TRBJ1-4; D remains ambiguous. Trimming left V 2 bases short and J 0 bases short, with 10 bases between. The CDR3 length is 16 residues. Germline CDR1 MNHNS, CDR2 SASEGT. CDR3 protein: CASSEFIGSTNEKLFF. The CDR3 nucleotides are TGTGCCAGCAGTGAATTTATCGGGTCAACTAATGAAAAACTGTTTTTT.

CDR3 nucleotide sequence: TGTGCCAGCAGTTTGGACAGGGGGTGGGGGCAGTACTTC. Amino acids: CASSLDRGWGQYF. The rearrangement joins TRBV6-5 to TRBJ2-7; 10 bases are shared with TRBD1. The V segment lost 4 bases and the J segment 9 bases; nucleotides outside the gene matches: 6. This CDR3 is built from 13 residues. CDR1 and CDR2 from the germline V gene are MNHEY and SVGAGI.

The genes are TRBV29-1 and TRBJ1-1; D is unclear. Trimming cost V 1 base and J 1 base, with 7 bases left between them. Germline V lookup: CDR1 SQVTM, CDR2 ANQGSEA. The CDR3 runs 13 residues. The CDR3 sequence: CSVEVHQNTEAFF. CDR3 coding DNA: TGCAGCGTTGAAGTACACCAGAACACTGAAGCTTTCTTT. Using reference TRBV29-1 and TRBJ1-1 for the parts outside the CDR3, the full variable domain is SAVISQKPSRDICQRGTSLTIQCQVDSQVTMMFWYRQQPGQSLTLIATANQGSEATYESGFVIDKFPISRPNLTFSTLTVSNMSPEDSSIYLCSVEVHQNTEAFFGQGTRLTVV.

The chain joins TRBV7-2 to TRBJ2-1, with D perhaps TRBD2 (7 bases). V shed 0 bases and J shed 7 bases, with 16 bases lying between them. From germline, CDR1 is SGHTA and CDR2 FQGNSA. This CDR3 spans 16 amino acids. The CDR3 nucleotides read TGTGCCAGCAGCTTAGCGGGGTGGGGGGGCCGAAATGAGCAGTTCTTC. Its protein is CASSLAGWGGRNEQFF. The entire variable domain, with the rest obtained from reference TRBV7-2 and TRBJ2-1, is as follows: GAGVSQSPSNKVTEKGKDVELRCDPISGHTALYWYRQSLGQGLEFLIYFQGNSAPDKSGLPSDRFSAERTGGSVSTLTIQRTQQEDSAVYLCASSLAGWGGRNEQFFGPGTRLTVL.

V usage is TRBV11-2 and J usage is TRBJ1-2; TRBD1 is a possible D gene (5 bases). The CDR3 runs to 15 residues. Deletions cut 5 bases from V and 8 bases from J, with 21 bases between. CDR1 is SGHAT and CDR2 is FQNNGV in the germline V gene. The CDR3 spells CASSPSRGFTRGYTF. In DNA form, the CDR3 reads TGTGCCAGCAGCCCCAGCCGGGGCTTCACGAGGGGCTACACCTTC. Full variable domain (rest looked up from reference TRBV11-2 and TRBJ1-2): EAGVAQSPRYKIIEKRQSVAFWCNPISGHATLYWYQQILGQGPKLLIQFQNNGVVDDSQLPKDRFSAERLKGVDSTLKIQPAKLEDSAVYLCASSPSRGFTRGYTFGSGTRLTVV.

V is TRBV6-6 and J is TRBJ1-6; 7 positions agree with TRBD1. V gave up 4 bases and J gave up 10 bases; unmatched junction bases: 13. This CDR3 has 16 amino acids. Germline V lookup: CDR1 MNHNY, CDR2 SVGAGI (reference sequence). CDR3 nucleotides: TGTGCCAGCAGTTTCGGACAGGCGGGAGGTGGGTCACCCCTCCACTTT. Its protein product is CASSFGQAGGGSPLHF.

This chain connects TRBV28 to TRBJ1-2; no clear D. Germline CDR1 reads MDHEN; CDR2 reads SYDVKM. CDR3 size: 14 residues. V dropped 5 bases and J dropped 8 bases, with 18 bases sitting between them. The CDR3 reads CASSLFGPTGGYTF. The CDR3 DNA reads TGTGCCAGCAGTCTCTTCGGCCCGACCGGCGGCTACACCTTC.

This clonotype has a handful of counts. For the CDR3, the DNA is TGTGCCAGCAGAAAGGACGCGAGCGAGCAGTACTTC. The encoded protein is CASRKDASEQYF. The chain links TRBV11-2 to TRBJ2-7; D not certain. Trimming shortened V by 6 bases and J by 6 bases, and 12 bases separated the two germline ends. From germline, CDR1 is SGHAT and CDR2 FQNNGV. This CDR3 has 12 residues. Variable domain in full (rest from reference TRBV11-2 and TRBJ2-7): EAGVAQSPRYKIIEKRQSVAFWCNPISGHATLYWYQQILGQGPKLLIQFQNNGVVDDSQLPKDRFSAERLKGVDSTLKIQPAKLEDSAVYLCASRKDASEQYFGPGTRLTVT.

This clonotype was found once. V and J are TRBV13 and TRBJ1-1; no reliable D call. The CDR3 is 13 amino acids. V shed 5 bases and J shed 3 bases, with 10 bases lying between them. Germline lookup yields CDR1 PRHDT and CDR2 FYEKMQ (reference sequence). The CDR3 nucleotides are TGTGCCAGCAGCGTTGTCAAGGACACTGAAGCTTTCTTT. Encoded protein: CASSVVKDTEAFF.

The chain employs TRBV11-2 and TRBJ2-4, with D perhaps being TRBD1 or TRBD2 (6 bases each). Trimming removed 1 base at V and 8 bases at J, with 18 bases between. The germline V gene has CDR1 SGHAT and CDR2 FQNNGV. The CDR3 spans 16 residues. CDR3 DNA: TGTGCCAGCAGCTTAGGGGAAGGGGCAGGGGAGGACATTCAGTACTTC. Translated: CASSLGEGAGEDIQYF.